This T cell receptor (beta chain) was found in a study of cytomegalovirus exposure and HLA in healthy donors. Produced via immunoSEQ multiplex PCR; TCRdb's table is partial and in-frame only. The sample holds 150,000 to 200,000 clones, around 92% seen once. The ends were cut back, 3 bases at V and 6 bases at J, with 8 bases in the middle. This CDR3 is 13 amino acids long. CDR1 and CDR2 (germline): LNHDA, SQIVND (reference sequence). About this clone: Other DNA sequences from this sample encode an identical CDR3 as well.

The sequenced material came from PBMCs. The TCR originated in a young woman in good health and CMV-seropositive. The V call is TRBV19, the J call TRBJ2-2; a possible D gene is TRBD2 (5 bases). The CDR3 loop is CASSIRESGELFF. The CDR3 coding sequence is TGTGCCAGTAGTATCCGGGAATCCGGGGAGCTGTTTTTT.